The rows below give T cell receptor beta chains drawn from one sample of a study of blood T cells in healthy people across ages. TCRdb reanalysed the 5' RACE reads using MiXCR and keeps one entry per CDR3 protein. The sample carries 790,000 or so distinct CDR3 sequences, roughly three fifths recorded once. The sequenced sample was blood. The receptors stem from a man between 40 and 49 years old in good health. CDR3s include the opening cysteine and the closing phenylalanine or tryptophan. D genes are given only for firm matches. Size is omitted from some rows. Given values are once, few, many or a class for expanded clones.

clone_size: NA; d_call: TRBD1; v_call: TRBV3-1; j_call: TRBJ2-1; cdr3_aa: CASSQEVGTGINNEQFF; cdr3_nt: TGTGCCAGCAGCCAAGAGGTTGGGACAGGGATAAACAATGAGCAGTTCTTC
clone_size: few; d_call: TRBD2; v_call: TRBV7-2; j_call: TRBJ2-7; cdr3_aa: CASSSYSGRDYEQYF; cdr3_nt: TGTGCCAGCAGCTCCTATAGCGGGAGAGACTACGAGCAGTACTTC
clone_size: NA; d_call: NA; v_call: TRBV5-1; j_call: TRBJ1-3; cdr3_aa: CASSLGRVSGNTIYF; cdr3_nt: TGCGCCAGCAGCTTGGGCAGGGTCTCTGGAAACACCATATATTTT
clone_size: NA; d_call: TRBD2; v_call: TRBV7-2; j_call: TRBJ2-5; cdr3_aa: CASSHTSGRVEQYF; cdr3_nt: TGTGCCAGCAGCCATACTAGCGGGAGGGTTGAGCAGTACTTC
clone_size: NA; d_call: NA; v_call: TRBV28; j_call: TRBJ2-3; cdr3_aa: CASSRRGPTDTQYF; cdr3_nt: TGTGCCAGCAGTCGCAGGGGTCCCACAGATACGCAGTATTTT
clone_size: NA; d_call: TRBD2; v_call: TRBV20-1; j_call: TRBJ2-5; cdr3_aa: CSARGGGLAGPQETQYF; cdr3_nt: TGCAGTGCTAGGGGGGGGGGACTAGCGGGGCCTCAAGAGACCCAGTACTTC
clone_size: NA; d_call: NA; v_call: TRBV24-1; j_call: TRBJ2-7; cdr3_aa: CATSDGYSYEQYF; cdr3_nt: TGTGCCACCAGTGATGGCTACTCCTACGAGCAGTACTTC
clone_size: NA; d_call: NA; v_call: TRBV7-2; j_call: TRBJ2-3; cdr3_aa: CASSLPPLGFAQYF; cdr3_nt: TGTGCCAGCAGCTTACCCCCACTCGGGTTCGCGCAGTATTTT
clone_size: NA; d_call: NA; v_call: TRBV15; j_call: TRBJ2-7; cdr3_aa: CATSRVSPIGAKSSYEQYF; cdr3_nt: TGTGCCACCAGCAGAGTTTCCCCGATTGGCGCTAAGAGCTCCTACGAGCAGTACTTC
clone_size: NA; d_call: NA; v_call: TRBV30; j_call: TRBJ2-3; cdr3_aa: CAWSSLGRTDTQYF; cdr3_nt: TGTGCCTGGAGTTCACTGGGCAGGACAGATACGCAGTATTTT
clone_size: NA; d_call: NA; v_call: TRBV4-1; j_call: TRBJ2-1; cdr3_aa: CASSSGNNEQFF; cdr3_nt: TGCGCCAGCAGTTCGGGGAACAATGAGCAGTTCTTC
clone_size: few; d_call: NA; v_call: TRBV24-1; j_call: TRBJ2-5; cdr3_aa: CATSSEETQYF; cdr3_nt: TGTGCCACCAGTTCCGAGGAGACCCAGTACTTC
clone_size: once; d_call: NA; v_call: TRBV28; j_call: TRBJ2-1; cdr3_aa: CASSFYGYEQFF; cdr3_nt: TGTGCCAGCAGTTTTTATGGGTACGAGCAGTTCTTC
clone_size: few; d_call: NA; v_call: TRBV25-1; j_call: TRBJ1-4; cdr3_aa: CATGWATNEKLFF; cdr3_nt: TGTGCCACAGGGTGGGCTACTAATGAAAAACTGTTTTTT
clone_size: few; d_call: TRBD1; v_call: TRBV12-3/TRBV12-4; j_call: TRBJ2-7; cdr3_aa: CASSAGTGIYEQYF; cdr3_nt: TGTGCCAGCAGTGCCGGGACAGGGATCTACGAGCAGTACTTC
clone_size: NA; d_call: TRBD1; v_call: TRBV7-9; j_call: TRBJ2-2; cdr3_aa: CASSFRQGANTGELFF; cdr3_nt: TGTGCCAGCAGCTTTCGTCAGGGGGCGAACACCGGGGAGCTGTTTTTT
clone_size: once; d_call: TRBD1; v_call: TRBV5-6; j_call: TRBJ2-5; cdr3_aa: CASSFGQGPETQYF; cdr3_nt: TGTGCCAGCAGCTTCGGACAGGGACCAGAGACCCAGTACTTC
clone_size: NA; d_call: NA; v_call: TRBV20-1; j_call: TRBJ2-7; cdr3_aa: CRVNRDLKYF; cdr3_nt: TGCAGAGTAAACCGGGACCTCAAGTACTTC
clone_size: NA; d_call: NA; v_call: TRBV14; j_call: TRBJ2-7; cdr3_aa: CASSHKEQYF; cdr3_nt: TGTGCCAGCAGCCATAAGGAGCAGTACTTC
clone_size: once; d_call: NA; v_call: TRBV29-1; j_call: TRBJ2-5; cdr3_aa: CSVEIRVSGYQETQYF; cdr3_nt: TGCAGCGTTGAAATCAGGGTCAGTGGGTACCAAGAGACCCAGTACTTC
clone_size: NA; d_call: NA; v_call: TRBV7-6; j_call: TRBJ1-6; cdr3_aa: CASSLVGGRTADSPLHF; cdr3_nt: TGTGCCAGCAGCTTAGTTGGAGGCAGGACGGCAGATTCACCCCTCCACTTT
clone_size: NA; d_call: TRBD1; v_call: TRBV5-8; j_call: TRBJ1-6; cdr3_aa: CASSPRTGVLTLHF; cdr3_nt: TGTGCCAGCAGCCCCCGGACAGGAGTGTTAACCCTCCACTTT
clone_size: once; d_call: NA; v_call: TRBV7-6; j_call: TRBJ2-7; cdr3_aa: CASSAGLGYSYDQYF; cdr3_nt: TGTGCCAGCAGCGCCGGTTTAGGATACTCCTACGATCAGTACTTC
clone_size: NA; d_call: TRBD1; v_call: TRBV29-1; j_call: TRBJ2-1; cdr3_aa: CSVENRGVGNEQFF; cdr3_nt: TGCAGCGTTGAGAACAGGGGGGTAGGGAATGAGCAGTTCTTC
clone_size: NA; d_call: NA; v_call: TRBV6-1; j_call: TRBJ2-7; cdr3_aa: CASSEQGPPGYEQYF; cdr3_nt: TGTGCCAGCAGTGAACAGGGTCCCCCCGGCTACGAGCAGTACTTC
clone_size: NA; d_call: NA; v_call: TRBV29-1; j_call: TRBJ1-1; cdr3_aa: CSVAQGMNTEAFF; cdr3_nt: TGCAGCGTGGCCCAGGGAATGAACACTGAAGCTTTCTTT
clone_size: NA; d_call: TRBD1; v_call: TRBV6-5; j_call: TRBJ2-1; cdr3_aa: CASTSGTGMGNEQFF; cdr3_nt: TGTGCCAGCACCTCCGGGACAGGGATGGGCAATGAGCAGTTCTTC
clone_size: NA; d_call: NA; v_call: TRBV5-6; j_call: TRBJ2-5; cdr3_aa: CASSYLGRVRRTSREETQYF; cdr3_nt: TGTGCCAGCAGCTATCTTGGACGTGTAAGAAGGACCTCTCGAGAAGAGACCCAGTACTTC
clone_size: many; d_call: TRBD1; v_call: TRBV12-3/TRBV12-4; j_call: TRBJ2-7; cdr3_aa: CASSPRDRGESEQYF; cdr3_nt: TGTGCCAGCAGCCCCCGGGACAGGGGAGAGAGCGAGCAGTACTTC
clone_size: NA; d_call: NA; v_call: TRBV12-3/TRBV12-4; j_call: TRBJ2-1; cdr3_aa: CASSSLVTGEQFF; cdr3_nt: TGTGCCAGCAGTTCCCTAGTAACTGGCGAGCAGTTCTTC
clone_size: NA; d_call: NA; v_call: TRBV29-1; j_call: TRBJ2-6; cdr3_aa: CSGEGFGANVLTF; cdr3_nt: TGCAGCGGTGAGGGTTTTGGGGCCAACGTCCTGACTTTC
clone_size: few; d_call: NA; v_call: TRBV5-1; j_call: TRBJ2-2; cdr3_aa: CASSLKQGNTGELFF; cdr3_nt: TGCGCCAGCAGCCTAAAACAGGGGAACACCGGGGAGCTGTTTTTT
clone_size: once; d_call: TRBD1; v_call: TRBV7-2; j_call: TRBJ2-3; cdr3_aa: CASSIGQGAGDTQYF; cdr3_nt: TGTGCCAGCAGTATCGGACAGGGGGCAGGAGATACGCAGTATTTT